This T cell receptor beta chain emerged from a study of memory CD4+ T cells and cytomegalovirus serostatus. V was pared by 2 bases and J by 6 bases, with 16 bases between. This CDR3 has 15 residues. The germline V gene has CDR1 MDHEN and CDR2 SYDVKM. Method: immunoSEQ multiplex PCR; TCRdb's copy keeps in-frame clones and lacks some. The top ten clones hold around 1% of a sample with just over 25,000 clones, around three quarters of them seen once. The sort gate was single viable CD3+CD4+CD8-CD45RO+ cells for memory CD4+ T cells. Specimen: memory CD4+ T cells from blood. This chain links TRBV28 with TRBJ1-2, with D maybe TRBD1 (6 bases). The receptor's source is an adult in good health and CMV-seronegative. The DNA for the CDR3 is TGTGCCAGCAGTTTAACTCCCCGGGGGCAAGATGGCTACACCTTC. This codes for CASSLTPRGQDGYTF.